A single sample is the source of the 26 T cell receptor beta chains below, sequenced in a study of regulatory T cells in long-lasting Graves disease. The time point: newly diagnosed GD, antithyroid drugs for less than 3 months. RNA isolated from PBMCs was used to make the TCR library. Building of the TCR beta libraries involved iRepertoire HTBI primers and Arm-PCR of CDR3 regions. TCRdb analysed the multiplex PCR reads with MiXCR anew, one entry per CDR3 protein. The sample lists roughly 560,000 distinct CDR3 sequences, 12% occurring once. The sample also formed part of further work on T cells in Graves' hyperthyroidism and ophthalmopathy.

The source was peripheral blood mononuclear cells (PBMCs), collected at new diagnosis, from a patient treated with antithyroid drugs. The receptors shown here come from a woman under 40 with Graves disease.

This clonotype was seen ten or more times. The chain is built from TRBV27 and TRBJ2-4, with 10 bases that match TRBD2. This CDR3 spans 13 amino acids. CDR1 MNHEY and CDR2 SMNVEV come from the germline V gene (reference sequence). The V and J ends lost 5 bases and 7 bases, in that order; junction bases with no gene match: 2. CDR3 DNA: TGTGCCAGCAGTACGGGACTAGCGAACATTCAGTACTTC. Translated: CASSTGLANIQYF.

This clonotype occurred many times. The V and J genes are TRBV29-1 and TRBJ1-5; TRBD1 is a possible D gene (6 bases). Germline loops: CDR1 SQVTM, CDR2 ANQGSEA. The CDR3 runs 16 residues. Trimming stripped 8 bases from V and 0 bases from J, with 20 bases between. For the CDR3, the DNA is TGCAGCCCGCGGAGGGGGATGTCTTGTAGCAATCAGCCCCAGCATTTT. Protein product: CSPRRGMSCSNQPQHF.

This clonotype was detected ten times or more. This rearrangement joins TRBV30 to TRBJ1-2, with D uncertain. In germline, CDR1 is GTSNPN, CDR2 SVGIG (reference sequence). V was pared by 2 bases and J by 4 bases, with 11 bases between. CDR3 length: 13 residues. The DNA for the CDR3 is TGTGCCTGGAGTTCGGATACTAGCTATGGCTACACCTTC. Residues: CAWSSDTSYGYTF.

Many counts were recorded for this clonotype. The V call is TRBV9, the J call TRBJ1-6; D is uncertain. This CDR3 comprises 14 residues. CDR1 is SGDLS, CDR2 YYNGEE, per germline. Trimming removed 0 bases from V and 9 bases from J, with 10 bases in between. CDR3 amino acids: CASSVAIFGSPLHF. For the CDR3, the DNA is TGTGCCAGCAGCGTAGCGATTTTCGGTTCACCCCTCCACTTT.

The chain combines TRBV19 with TRBJ1-5; D is unclear. Looked up from germline, CDR1 is LNHDA and CDR2 is SQIVND (reference sequence). Between the trimmed V and J ends, which lost 3 bases and 2 bases, there was a span of 11 bases. The CDR3 spans 15 residues. As DNA, the CDR3 is TGTGCCAGTAGTATGGTACCAACCGGCAATCAGCCCCAGCATTTT. Its translation: CASSMVPTGNQPQHF.

This clonotype was found many times. The V and J genes are TRBV11-3 and TRBJ2-7; 7 bases align to TRBD1. Germline lookup yields CDR1 SGHNT and CDR2 YENEEA. This CDR3 is built from 15 residues. V was clipped by 3 bases and J by 0 bases; unmatched bases: 5. The CDR3 sequence: CASSFYPGGSYEQYF. DNA for the CDR3: TGTGCCAGCAGCTTTTACCCAGGGGGCTCCTACGAGCAGTACTTC.

This clonotype was observed a few times. The chain carries TRBV10-3 and TRBJ2-4, with D perhaps being TRBD1 or TRBD2 (6 bases each). V was cut by 8 bases and J by 5 bases, with 16 bases left in between. The CDR3 is 14 residues long. Germline CDR1 and CDR2: ENHRY and SYGVKD. The CDR3 here is CAISDGGLENIQYF. As DNA, the CDR3 is TGTGCCATCTCCGATGGGGGGCTGGAAAACATTCAGTACTTC.

This clonotype showed up just once. The chain links TRBV5-4 to TRBJ2-7; D perhaps matches TRBD2 (5 bases). V was cut by 4 bases and J by 5 bases, with 19 bases left in between. This CDR3 is built from 15 residues. Germline-derived CDR1 and CDR2 are SGHNT and YYREEE (reference sequence). The CDR3 is CASSPTLRDGNEQYF. The CDR3 coding sequence is TGTGCCAGCAGCCCCACGTTGAGGGATGGGAACGAGCAGTACTTC.

The chain's CDR3 is CASSYPRRPYSGYTF. DNA for the CDR3: TGTGCCAGCAGTTACCCCCGACGTCCCTATTCCGGCTACACCTTC. The chain is built from TRBV6-2 or TRBV6-3 and TRBJ1-2, with D hard to call. The germline gives CDR1 MNHEY, CDR2 SVGEGT. V was trimmed by 2 bases and J by 8 bases, leaving 18 bases between them. The CDR3 contains 15 residues.

Only a few counts were recorded for this clonotype. The chain combines TRBV6-1 with TRBJ1-5; TRBD1 aligns across 8 bases. Looked up from germline, CDR1 is MNHNS and CDR2 is SASEGT. The CDR3 runs 16 residues. V trimming: 6 bases; J trimming: 2 bases; junction bases outside the gene matches: 9. The CDR3 coding sequence is TGTGCCAGCAGGAGAGCTGACAGGGGAGGCAATCAGCCCCAGCATTTT. Encoded protein: CASRRADRGGNQPQHF.

The chain links TRBV19 to TRBJ2-7, with D possibly being TRBD2 (5 bases). CDR1 is LNHDA and CDR2 is SQIVND in the germline V gene (reference sequence). V was cut by 2 bases and J by 1 base, with 15 bases left in between. This CDR3 is built from 16 residues. The CDR3 nucleotides are TGTGCCAGTAGTATAAGAGGGAATAAAGGGTCCTACGAGCAGTACTTC. It codes for CASSIRGNKGSYEQYF. The variable domain in full, completed from reference TRBV19 and TRBJ2-7, reads DGGITQSPKYLFRKEGQNVTLSCEQNLNHDAMYWYRQDPGQGLRLIYYSQIVNDFQKGDIAEGYSVSREKKESFPLTVTSAQKNPTAFYLCASSIRGNKGSYEQYFGPGTRLTVT.

The genes are TRBV11-2 and TRBJ2-7, with D possibly TRBD1 on 6 matching bases. The CDR3 is 17 residues long. The V end lost 5 bases, the J end lost 0 bases, and 20 bases lay between the germline ends. Germline V gene sequence: CDR1 SGHAT, CDR2 FQNNGV. CDR3 region: CASSHPNPRDISYEQYF. Here the CDR3 DNA reads TGTGCCAGCAGCCATCCAAACCCCCGGGACATCTCCTACGAGCAGTACTTC.

This clonotype was counted only a few times. The chain carries TRBV6-1 and TRBJ2-6; TRBD1 might be the D (6 bases). The CDR3 has 14 amino acids. Trimming removed 8 bases at V and 0 bases at J, with 8 bases between. Germline CDR1 reads MNHNS; CDR2 reads SASEGT. The chain's CDR3 is CASQGLSGANVLTF. CDR3 DNA sequence: TGTGCCAGCCAGGGGCTCTCTGGGGCCAACGTCCTGACTTTC.

In its sample, this clonotype was seen many times. The chain uses TRBV6-1 and TRBJ2-5, with 7 bases aligning to TRBD2. Germline-derived CDR1 and CDR2 are MNHNS and SASEGT. The V and J ends lost 5 bases and 0 bases, in that order; junction bases with no gene match: 0. The CDR3 has 13 residues. Here the CDR3 reads CASSTSDQETQYF. The CDR3 DNA reads TGTGCCAGCAGTACTAGCGACCAAGAGACCCAGTACTTC.

The V call is TRBV5-1, the J call TRBJ1-3; tentatively, D is TRBD1 (5 bases). Per the germline V gene, CDR1 is SGHRS and CDR2 is YFSETQ. The CDR3 has 16 amino acids. Between the trimmed V and J ends, which lost 1 base and 2 bases, there was a span of 13 bases. CDR3 loop: CASSLIAQAAGNTIYF. CDR3 nucleotide sequence: TGCGCCAGCAGCTTGATCGCACAGGCCGCTGGAAACACCATATATTTT.

This clonotype has a count of ten or more. J is TRBJ2-1 and V is TRBV30; D perhaps matches TRBD1 (5 bases). Trimming shortened V by 2 bases and J by 0 bases, and 8 bases separated the two germline ends. Germline V lookup: CDR1 GTSNPN, CDR2 SVGIG (reference sequence). The CDR3 contains 14 residues. The CDR3 loop is CAWSSGSSYNEQFF. In nucleotides, the CDR3 is TGTGCCTGGAGTTCAGGGTCCTCCTACAATGAGCAGTTCTTC.

This clonotype was seen more than once but under ten times. The V call is TRBV7-9, the J call TRBJ2-2; 9 bases are shared with TRBD2. This CDR3 is built from 14 residues. Germline values: CDR1 SEHNR, CDR2 FQNEAQ (reference sequence). J was trimmed by 7 bases and V by 3 bases; bases with no gene match: 3. CDR3 nucleotides: TGTGCCAGCAGCTTCGCTAGCGGGATCGGGGAGCTGTTTTTT. Residues: CASSFASGIGELFF.

On this clonotype itself: A single base is all that separates this from a far larger clone, so a read error is likely. The chain carries TRBV12-3 or TRBV12-4 and TRBJ2-1; D is unclear. V was clipped by 2 bases and J by 10 bases, with 24 bases between them. This CDR3 region has 17 residues. This chain's CDR3 is CASSLSAATLVTYEQFF. DNA of the CDR3: TGTGCCAGCAGTTTATCGGCCGCAACTCTAGTGACCTACGAGCAGTTCTTC.

This clonotype was picked up many times. The CDR3 nucleotides are TGCAGTGCTAGACTAGCGGGAGCCTACAATGAGCAGTTCTTC. This codes for CSARLAGAYNEQFF. This chain connects TRBV20-1 to TRBJ2-1; 10 bases match TRBD2. CDR1 and CDR2 (germline): DFQATT, SNEGSKA (reference sequence). V lost 2 bases to trimming and J lost 2 bases; unmatched junction nucleotides: 0. The CDR3 has 14 amino acids.

This clonotype was observed at least ten times. The rearrangement joins TRBV11-3 to TRBJ1-1; 7 bases align to TRBD1. Germline trimming cut 4 bases from V and 11 bases from J; bases unmatched to any gene: 4. This CDR3 is built from 11 residues. The germline gives CDR1 SGHNT, CDR2 YENEEA. The CDR3: CASSWEGAAFF. CDR3 DNA sequence: TGTGCCAGCAGCTGGGAGGGGGCGGCTTTCTTT.

This clonotype has ten or more counts. The V call is TRBV18, the J call TRBJ2-5; possibly TRBD1 for D (6 bases). V lost 6 bases to trimming and J lost 4 bases, with 15 bases between them. CDR1 is KGHSH, CDR2 LQKENI, per germline. There are 14 residues in the CDR3. CDR3 nucleotide sequence: TGTGCCAGCTCCCTAGGTCCCAGGGGAGAGACCCAGTACTTC. Translating it yields CASSLGPRGETQYF.

A few counts support this clonotype. V gene TRBV19 combines with J gene TRBJ1-1, with a possible D match to TRBD1 (5 bases). The CDR3 sequence is 15 residues long. Deletions cut 9 bases from V and 1 base from J, with 18 bases between. Looked up from germline, CDR1 is LNHDA and CDR2 is SQIVND (reference sequence). The CDR3 loop reads CASQKRIGANTEAFF. In nucleotides, the CDR3 is TGTGCCAGCCAGAAGCGCATAGGGGCGAACACTGAAGCTTTCTTT.

In regard to this clonotype: Given a much more abundant clone one base away, this may be a read error. This chain connects TRBV29-1 to TRBJ1-1; D may be TRBD1 (5 bases). Germline V CDR1 and CDR2: SQVTM, ANQGSEA. CDR3 length: 13 residues. The CDR3 here is CSVNPGTYTETFF. The CDR3 region has the DNA TGCAGCGTCAACCCAGGGACTTACACTGAAACTTTCTTT. The full variable domain, with the rest looked up from reference TRBV29-1 and TRBJ1-1, is SAVISQKPSRDICQRGTSLTIQCQVDSQVTMMFWYRQQPGQSLTLIATANQGSEATYESGFVIDKFPISRPNLTFSTLTVSNMSPEDSSIYLCSVNPGTYTETFFGQGTRLTVV.

The V call is TRBV12-3 or TRBV12-4, the J call TRBJ2-7; D may be TRBD2 (5 bases). Trimming removed 4 bases at V and 7 bases at J, with 17 bases between. The CDR3 totals 14 residues. The DNA of the CDR3 is TGTGCCAGCAGTTCTGACGCACTCACGGGGGAGCAGTACTTC. As protein: CASSSDALTGEQYF.

This clonotype was recorded only once. A much larger clone is a single base away; this may be a read error. The V call is TRBV28, the J call TRBJ2-3; 10 bases fit TRBD2. With V trimmed by 2 bases and J by 1 base, 3 bases remained unmatched. Germline CDR1 reads MDHEN; CDR2 reads SYDVKM. The CDR3 runs to 16 residues. The CDR3: CASSLTLAGCTDTQYF. As DNA, the CDR3 is TGTGCCAGCAGTTTAACACTAGCGGGGTGCACAGATACGCAGTATTTT.

V is TRBV6-1 and J is TRBJ2-7, with D possibly matching TRBD2 (6 bases). The V end was cut by 5 bases, the J end by 2 bases, with 13 bases between. This CDR3 is built from 14 residues. Germline CDR1 MNHNS, CDR2 SASEGT. As DNA, the CDR3 is TGTGCCAGCAGTCAGCCCGGGAGCACCTACGAGCAGTACTTC. It translates to CASSQPGSTYEQYF.